Below are 26 T cell receptor beta chains sequenced from a single sample in a study of blood T cell repertoires in COVID-19. Using immunoSEQ multiplex PCR, the repertoire was profiled, and TCRdb retains in-frame clones only, with some absent. The table lists roughly 210,000 clones, about 85% of them singletons, with roughly a tenth in the top ten. The specimen was peripheral blood. The receptors stem from a woman aged 80 or over with COVID-19, enrolled during active disease.

The V gene is TRBV4-1, the J gene TRBJ1-4, with a possible D match to TRBD1 (6 bases). The germline V and J ends were trimmed by 1 base and 8 bases, with 14 bases remaining between them. Germline loops: CDR1 MGHRA, CDR2 YSYEKL. The CDR3 has 15 amino acids. The CDR3 here is CASSQGDTSEEKLFF. The CDR3 bases are TGCGCCAGCAGCCAAGGGGACACATCGGAAGAAAAACTGTTTTTT.

The chain carries TRBV2 and TRBJ2-7; 8 nucleotides line up with TRBD1. Germline V gene sequence: CDR1 SNHLY, CDR2 FYNNEI. With 10 bases clipped from V and 4 bases from J, the junction kept 9 bases outside the gene matches. The CDR3 length is 13 residues. The CDR3 nucleotides read TGTGCCACTTTGAGGACAGGGAAGTACGAGCAGTACTTC. The encoded protein is CATLRTGKYEQYF.

The chain carries TRBV6-5 and TRBJ2-1; D perhaps matches TRBD1 (6 bases). The CDR3 runs 12 residues. V was shortened by 6 bases and J by 14 bases, with 17 bases between the two germline ends. Germline V gene lookup returns CDR1 MNHEY and CDR2 SVGAGI. CDR3 loop: CASSYTRDKEFF. The DNA of the CDR3 is TGTGCCAGCAGCTACACCCGGGACAAGGAGTTCTTC.

The rearrangement uses TRBV28 and TRBJ1-2; a possible D gene is TRBD1 (6 bases). This CDR3 spans 13 amino acids. Germline-derived CDR1 and CDR2 are MDHEN and SYDVKM. The germline V and J ends were trimmed by 5 bases and 6 bases, with 13 bases remaining between them. The CDR3 region is CASSPRGFHGYTF. CDR3 DNA sequence: TGTGCCAGCAGTCCCAGGGGATTCCATGGCTACACCTTC.

The rearrangement uses TRBV3-1 (or the pseudogene TRBV3-2) and TRBJ1-2; 7 bases agree with TRBD1. The CDR3 covers 16 residues. CDR1 is LGHDT and CDR2 is YNNKEL in the germline V gene (reference sequence). Trimming took 3 bases from V and 0 from J; bases not matched to a gene: 7. The CDR3 DNA is TGTGCCAGCAGCCACCTTAAGACAGGGACTAACTATGGCTACACCTTC. It is translated as CASSHLKTGTNYGYTF.

This chain uses TRBV7-2 with TRBJ1-5; TRBD1 agrees at 12 bases. The CDR3 consists of 18 residues. V shed 5 bases, J shed 0 bases, and the junction held 8 bases outside the gene matches. Germline-derived CDR1 and CDR2 are SGHTA and FQGNSA. The CDR3 DNA follows: TGTGCCAGCAGCCCCGGGACAGGGGGCGGCCATAGCAATCAGCCCCAGCATTTT. Translation: CASSPGTGGGHSNQPQHF.

The rearrangement uses TRBV25-1 and TRBJ1-2, with TRBD1 matching over 11 bases. From germline, CDR1 is MGHDK and CDR2 SYGVNS. V gave up 8 bases and J gave up 7 bases; unmatched junction bases: 6. This CDR3 spans 13 amino acids. In DNA, the CDR3 is TGTGCCAGCCTCCGGACAGGGGGCTCTGGCTACACCTTC. This sequence encodes CASLRTGGSGYTF.

The genes are TRBV11-2 and TRBJ1-2; 8 bases align to TRBD1. This CDR3 has 17 residues. Germline-derived CDR1 and CDR2 are SGHAT and FQNNGV. V lost 6 bases and J lost 4; bases outside the gene matches: 16. CDR3 in amino acids: CASSTDRGLTSLYGYTF. CDR3 coding DNA: TGTGCCAGCAGTACCGACAGGGGCCTTACTTCCCTCTATGGCTACACCTTC.

Only a few counts were recorded for this clone. The V gene is TRBV19, the J gene TRBJ1-5; 7 nucleotides match TRBD1. The germline gives CDR1 LNHDA, CDR2 SQIVND (reference sequence). This CDR3 has 16 amino acids. After removal of 5 bases from V and 4 bases from J, the junction contained 11 bases not matched to a gene. In nucleotides, the CDR3 is TGTGCCAGTAGTTTCCTCCCGGGACAGAGGAATCAGCCCCAGCATTTT. Its translation: CASSFLPGQRNQPQHF.

This clone was seen only a few times. The rearrangement links TRBV19 to TRBJ1-1, with TRBD1 matching 10 bases. The germline V gene has CDR1 LNHDA and CDR2 SQIVND (reference sequence). The CDR3 is 14 amino acids. Trimming removed 6 bases from V and 2 bases from J; junction bases left unmatched: 3. CDR3 in amino acids: CASRRQGANTEAFF. In DNA, the CDR3 is TGTGCCAGTAGGAGACAGGGGGCAAACACTGAAGCTTTCTTT.

The chain recombines TRBV6-5 with TRBJ2-1; D is possibly TRBD1 (7 bases). Per germline, CDR1 MNHEY and CDR2 SVGAGI. V gave up 5 bases and J gave up 3 bases, with 14 bases separating them. CDR3 length: 15 residues. This CDR3 is CASSRGTDNYNEQFF. The CDR3 nucleotides are TGTGCCAGCAGTCGCGGGACAGATAACTACAATGAGCAGTTCTTC.

The genes are TRBV25-1 and TRBJ1-4; D is perhaps TRBD1 (6 bases). The V end lost 2 bases, the J end lost 5 bases, and 15 bases lay between the germline ends. The CDR3 is made up of 16 amino acids. Germline CDR1 is MGHDK and CDR2 is SYGVNS. The CDR3 nucleotides read TGTGCCAGCAGTGAAGGACAGCTGAGTACCAATGAAAAACTGTTTTTT. Encoded protein: CASSEGQLSTNEKLFF.

V and J are TRBV11-2 and TRBJ1-5; TRBD1 matches 9 bases. Per germline, CDR1 SGHAT and CDR2 FQNNGV. V was pared by 6 bases and J by 1 base, with 4 bases of the junction left unmatched. The CDR3 loop spans 15 amino acids. Here the CDR3 DNA reads TGTGCCAGCAGTTCAGACAGGGGGAGCAATCAGCCCCAGCATTTT. It codes for CASSSDRGSNQPQHF.

The V and J genes are TRBV5-1 and TRBJ2-5; the match to TRBD2 covers 8 bases. V lost 4 bases and J lost 1; bases outside the gene matches: 6. This CDR3 has 15 residues. Germline CDR1 SGHRS, CDR2 YFSETQ. In DNA form, the CDR3 reads TGCGCCAGCAGCCCGGGGGGGACTAGCCAAGAGACCCAGTACTTC. Amino acids: CASSPGGTSQETQYF.

Concerning this clone: As the CDR3 is not closed by the conserved phenylalanine or tryptophan, this likely results from a read error. The limits of the CDR3 on the DNA are not certain, so only TCRdb's listed CDR3 is given. V and J are TRBV27 and TRBJ1-1. The CDR3 contains 12 residues when both ends are counted. Germline V gene data show CDR1 as MNHEY and CDR2 as SMNVEV (reference sequence). CDR3: CASSLSIVAGRS.

This clone was picked up a small number of times. The chain employs TRBV5-4 and TRBJ1-6; 7 bases match TRBD1. Per the germline V gene, CDR1 is SGHNT and CDR2 is YYREEE (reference sequence). The V and J ends lost 4 bases and 6 bases, in that order; junction bases with no gene match: 10. The CDR3 extends over 16 amino acids. For the CDR3, the DNA is TGTGCCAGCAGCGCGGCGAACAGGGGCCCTAATTCACCCCTCCACTTT. It translates to CASSAANRGPNSPLHF.

The table lists this clone with a few counts. The rearrangement uses TRBV20-1 and TRBJ1-1; D call uncertain. V was shortened by 0 bases and J by 10 bases, with 9 bases between the two germline ends. The CDR3 is 11 residues long. Germline V lookup: CDR1 DFQATT, CDR2 SNEGSKA (reference sequence). The CDR3, as DNA: TGCAGTGCTAGAGATCCACTAGGAGCTTTCTTT. Translated: CSARDPLGAFF.

The chain has TRBV10-3 and TRBJ1-3; tentatively, D is TRBD1 (5 bases). The CDR3 loop spans 15 amino acids. Germline-derived CDR1 and CDR2 are ENHRY and SYGVKD. The ends were cut back, 2 bases at V and 2 bases at J, with 10 bases in the middle. This CDR3 reads CAISEPTATGNTIYF. The CDR3, as DNA: TGTGCCATCAGTGAGCCGACAGCTACTGGAAACACCATATATTTT.

The V call is TRBV19, the J call TRBJ1-2; D remains ambiguous. CDR3 size: 14 residues. Trimming removed 0 bases at V and 5 bases at J, with 10 bases between. Per germline, CDR1 LNHDA and CDR2 SQIVND (reference sequence). The CDR3 region is CASSIERRGYGYTF. The CDR3 nucleotides are TGTGCCAGTAGTATAGAACGGCGGGGTTATGGCTACACCTTC.

The V call is TRBV28, the J call TRBJ2-1; the D is unclear. The CDR3 is 14 residues long. Germline lookup yields CDR1 MDHEN and CDR2 SYDVKM. V lost 7 bases to trimming and J lost 5 bases, with 15 bases between them. CDR3 nucleotides: TGTGCCAGCACCTCCTGGGCGCAAAACAATGAGCAGTTCTTC. The encoded protein is CASTSWAQNNEQFF.

This chain links TRBV27 with TRBJ2-7; weak D call: TRBD2 (6 bases). Germline-derived CDR1 and CDR2 are MNHEY and SMNVEV (reference sequence). The CDR3 runs to 16 residues. Trimming took 6 bases from V and 5 from J, leaving 23 bases between them. Here the CDR3 reads CASSREYRDGGNEQYF. CDR3 nucleotide sequence: TGTGCCAGCAGCAGGGAGTACCGGGACGGAGGGAACGAGCAGTACTTC.

This chain joins TRBV30 and TRBJ1-5; 10 nucleotides agree with TRBD1. This CDR3 contains 13 residues. J gave up 6 bases and V 4 bases, and 3 bases lay outside the gene matches. Germline values: CDR1 GTSNPN, CDR2 SVGIG (reference sequence). The CDR3: CAWTTGGLQPQHF. The DNA for the CDR3 is TGTGCCTGGACGACAGGGGGCCTTCAGCCCCAGCATTTT.

This chain joins TRBV5-4 and TRBJ2-5, with D maybe TRBD1 (8 bases). The CDR3 is 14 residues long. Germline CDR1 is SGHNT and CDR2 is YYREEE (reference sequence). Trimming took 3 bases from V and 3 from J, leaving 12 bases between them. The CDR3 spells CASSYTGGEETQYF. Here the CDR3 DNA reads TGTGCCAGCAGCTACACAGGGGGGGAAGAGACCCAGTACTTC.

V gene TRBV14 combines with J gene TRBJ2-5; TRBD2 is a possible D gene (5 bases). Trimming removed 5 bases at V and 5 bases at J, with 12 bases between. CDR1 and CDR2 (germline): SGHDN, FVKESK. The CDR3 is 13 amino acids. The CDR3 loop reads CASSGLARETQYF. The CDR3 region has the DNA TGTGCCAGCAGCGGGCTAGCCCGCGAGACCCAGTACTTC.

This chain's CDR3 is CASSYPGQNNEQFF. The CDR3 nucleotides read TGTGCCAGCAGTTACCCGGGACAGAACAATGAGCAGTTCTTC. The chain carries TRBV6-6 and TRBJ2-1; 7 nucleotides agree with TRBD1. The CDR3 is 14 amino acids. Looked up from germline, CDR1 is MNHNY and CDR2 is SVGAGI (reference sequence). V lost 2 bases to trimming and J lost 5 bases; unmatched junction nucleotides: 3.

The chain employs TRBV18 and TRBJ1-2, with no clear D. Trimming pared 3 bases from V and 3 bases from J, leaving 8 bases between. Germline V gene sequence: CDR1 KGHSH, CDR2 LQKENI. This CDR3 is 13 amino acids long. Here the CDR3 reads CASSPPQDYGYTF. The CDR3 coding sequence is TGTGCCAGCTCACCTCCTCAGGACTATGGCTACACCTTC. Full variable domain (remainder filled in from reference TRBV18 and TRBJ1-2): NAGVMQNPRHLVRRRGQEARLRCSPMKGHSHVYWYRQLPEEGLKFMVYLQKENIIDESGMPKERFSAEFPKEGPSILRIQQVVRGDSAAYFCASSPPQDYGYTFGSGTRLTVV.